This T cell receptor (beta chain) was captured by sequencing in a study of CD8 T cells in cerebrospinal fluid in Alzheimer's disease. Overall study results and limits: Patients with mild cognitive impairment or Alzheimer's disease had a larger top CSF clone percentage than controls.

This clonotype is medium-sized by frequency. The antigen is undetermined. Per germline, CDR1 LGHNA and CDR2 YSLEER. The CDR3 is made up of 17 amino acids. TCRdb re-called the 10x single-cell sequencing reads; every CDR3 protein appears as one record, without DNA. Its table lists over a thousand distinct CDR3 sequences. The origin of this receptor is a human donor in good health. J is TRBJ1-4 and V is TRBV4-3; the TRBD1 assignment by TCRdb is unverifiable without DNA. The sample taken for sequencing was cerebrospinal fluid. CDR3: CASSQGIAGGLSGKLFF.